This T cell receptor (beta chain) was observed in a study of T-cell memory formation after mild COVID-19. Study-wide background: There were largely donor-specific TCR clusters.

Germline values: CDR1 SEHNR, CDR2 FQNEAQ (reference sequence). The CDR3 extends over 15 amino acids. The V end was cut by 5 bases, the J end by 2 bases, with 15 bases between. This clonotype was detected a few times. Its matching antigen is unknown. TCRdb fed the 5' RACE reads into MiXCR, producing one record per CDR3 protein. In the table there are 200,000 or so distinct CDR3 sequences, approximately 10% of which are singletons. Study-wide points: Pre-infection memory showed some responding clones, and this suggested that cross-reactive memory joined. There was a balanced CD4/CD8 profile in clones contracting day 15 to 85, and later expanders leaned CD4+.

V gene TRBV7-9 combines with J gene TRBJ2-5, with D perhaps matching TRBD1 (6 bases). This TCR was sampled from a man between 18 and 29 years old who had mild COVID-19 (a few samples of this study predate the infection). Cell type and time point are not known. The specimen sequenced was PBMCs or a T cell subset sorted from them (not recorded which). The CDR3 sequence: CASSPRTVLQETQYF. The CDR3 DNA reads TGTGCCAGCAGCCCGCGGACAGTACTACAAGAGACCCAGTACTTC.